This paragraph reports one T cell receptor (beta chain). The antigen is unknown. 60 Vbeta and 13 Jbeta primers were used in PCR. Method: immunoSEQ multiplex PCR; TCRdb's copy keeps in-frame clones and lacks some. The data contain about 200,000 clones, roughly 80% of them singletons. The CDR3 runs to 15 residues. V lost 3 bases, J lost 5 bases, and 8 bases stayed unmatched. Germline CDR1 reads SGHRS; CDR2 reads YFSETQ. The data were obtained in a study of cytomegalovirus exposure and HLA in healthy donors. General study results and limits: Researchers had no immune exposure information except CMV serostatus available. Common viral pathogens seemed to be connected with several of the most significant clusters, according to a later analysis.

V gene TRBV5-1 combines with J gene TRBJ2-5; 9 bases align to TRBD2. This sequence originates from a woman aged 25 to 45 in good health and CMV-seropositive. Sequencing was performed on PBMCs. The CDR3 DNA reads as TGCGCCAGCAGCTCGGCGGGAGGGCCGTGGGAGACCCAGTACTTC. Translation gives CASSSAGGPWETQYF. Variable domain in full (rest from reference TRBV5-1 and TRBJ2-5): KAGVTQTPRYLIKTRGQQVTLSCSPISGHRSVSWYQQTPGQGLQFLFEYFSETQRNKGNFPGRFSGRQFSNSRSEMNVSTLELGDSALYLCASSSAGGPWETQYFGPGTRLLVL.